These 8 T cell receptor beta chains were all obtained from the same sample, sequenced in a study of blood T cell repertoires in COVID-19. Assay used: immunoSEQ multiplex PCR; TCRdb lists only in-frame clones, some missing. The table shows nearly 25,000 clones, with 80% to 90% occurring only once. Material for sequencing was peripheral blood. The origin of the receptors is a man between 65 and 80 years old with acute or convalescent COVID-19.

This clone appeared once. V and J are TRBV19 and TRBJ2-1; 8 nucleotides line up with TRBD2. The germline V gene has CDR1 LNHDA and CDR2 SQIVND (reference sequence). After removal of 6 bases from V and 5 bases from J, the junction contained 9 bases not matched to a gene. The CDR3 covers 15 residues. The CDR3 loop is CASSESGGRNNEQFF. The CDR3 nucleotides are TGTGCCAGTAGCGAATCGGGGGGGAGGAACAATGAGCAGTTCTTC.

The rearrangement joins TRBV19 to TRBJ1-5, with 7 positions matching TRBD1. This CDR3 comprises 16 residues. Germline values: CDR1 LNHDA, CDR2 SQIVND (reference sequence). Trimming took 3 bases from V and 2 from J; bases not matched to a gene: 7. For the CDR3, the DNA is TGTGCCAGTAGTATCAACAGGGGTCTACGCAATCAGCCCCAGCATTTT. Protein: CASSINRGLRNQPQHF.

This rearrangement joins TRBV7-3 to TRBJ2-7; D gene uncertain. The CDR3 sequence is 14 residues long. From germline, CDR1 is SGHTA and CDR2 FQGTGA. The V end lost 0 bases, the J end lost 2 bases, and 8 bases lay between the germline ends. This chain's CDR3 is CASSLTEPTYEQYF. The CDR3 bases are TGTGCCAGCAGCTTAACGGAGCCTACCTACGAGCAGTACTTC.

V and J are TRBV28 and TRBJ2-2; 9 positions agree with TRBD1. Trimming cost V 5 bases and J 4 bases; bases outside gene matches: 5. The CDR3 contains 15 residues. Germline V gives CDR1 MDHEN, CDR2 SYDVKM. The CDR3 is CASSANRGRTGELFF. CDR3 DNA sequence: TGTGCCAGCAGTGCGAACAGGGGGCGCACCGGGGAGCTGTTTTTT.

V usage is TRBV9 and J usage is TRBJ1-2; 11 nucleotides line up with TRBD1. This CDR3 has 15 amino acids. The ends lost 0 bases at V and 6 bases at J; junction bases unmatched: 4. Germline V lookup: CDR1 SGDLS, CDR2 YYNGEE. CDR3 amino acids: CASSVGGTGGNGYTF. The CDR3 nucleotides read TGTGCCAGCAGCGTAGGGGGGACAGGGGGTAATGGCTACACCTTC.

The V call is TRBV28, the J call TRBJ1-2; TRBD1 matches at 7 bases. J gave up 4 bases and V 8 bases, and 7 bases lay outside the gene matches. Germline CDR1 MDHEN, CDR2 SYDVKM. The CDR3 extends over 13 amino acids. The CDR3 region is CASHDRATYGYTF. CDR3 DNA: TGTGCCAGCCATGACAGGGCCACCTATGGCTACACCTTC.

This clone came up a few times. The V call is TRBV25-1, the J call TRBJ2-7; D is perhaps TRBD1 (5 bases). In germline, CDR1 is MGHDK, CDR2 SYGVNS. This CDR3 contains 15 residues. V lost 1 base to trimming and J lost 0 bases, with 10 bases between them. The CDR3 region has the DNA TGTGCCAGCAGTGAATCGGAGCAGGGCTCCTACGAGCAGTACTTC. This sequence encodes CASSESEQGSYEQYF.

This rearrangement joins TRBV2 to TRBJ1-4; the D is unclear. The CDR3 is 13 residues long. V was cut by 4 bases and J by 5 bases, with 8 bases left in between. Germline V CDR1 and CDR2: SNHLY, FYNNEI. The CDR3 bases are TGTGCCAGCAGTGGGGCCGCGAATGAAAAACTGTTTTTT. Residues: CASSGAANEKLFF.